This passage covers 14 T cell receptor beta chains from one sample sequenced in a study of T cells after yellow fever vaccination (dated by TCRdb to the late 2010s). The method was 5' RACE. Sequenced using an Illumina NovaSeq 6000. TCRdb cleaned the public reads at Q25 with fastp, built clones with MiXCR and kept in-frame beta chains. Every entry covers one CDR3 protein and lists the most common genes and DNA from its rows. This sample gives hundreds of thousands of distinct CDR3 sequences in total; approximately 4% of them show up just once. The ten largest clones represent 20% to 25% of the sample. According to the study, the label for this sample's treatment or condition signals: live attenuated yellow fever vaccine strain. Sequenced material: PBMCs, taken 5 days after the yellow fever booster vaccination. These receptors came from a man aged 18 to 30 who received the YFV17D yellow fever vaccine.

This clonotype has more than one count but fewer than ten. The rearrangement joins TRBV3-1 to TRBJ1-2, with a tentative D call TRBD1 (5 bases). The germline V gene has CDR1 LGHDT and CDR2 YNNKEL (reference sequence). V was cut by 5 bases and J by 8 bases, with 18 bases left in between. This CDR3 is built from 14 residues. The CDR3 sequence is CASSVAAGHYGYTF. The CDR3 nucleotides are TGTGCCAGCAGCGTCGCCGCAGGGCATTACGGCTACACCTTC.

This clonotype was detected a few times. The chain combines TRBV7-9 with TRBJ2-5; D may match TRBD1 or TRBD2 (5 bases each). The CDR3 extends over 15 amino acids. Germline V gene sequence: CDR1 SEHNR, CDR2 FQNEAQ (reference sequence). V was clipped by 1 base and J by 1 base, with 10 bases between them. The CDR3 loop reads CASSLGAGSQETQYF. The CDR3 nucleotides are TGTGCCAGCAGCTTAGGGGCAGGGAGCCAAGAGACCCAGTACTTC.

The rearrangement links TRBV5-5 to TRBJ2-2; weak D call: TRBD2 (5 bases). V was cut by 3 bases and J by 5 bases, with 14 bases left in between. From germline, CDR1 is SGHKS and CDR2 YYEKEE (reference sequence). There are 15 residues in the CDR3. The chain's CDR3 is CASSSRTPGTGELFF. CDR3 sequence (DNA): TGTGCCAGCAGCTCCCGAACCCCGGGGACCGGGGAGCTGTTTTTT.

In this sample, this clonotype turned up many times. The CDR3 protein is CASSLDREPGLSGYTF. Here the CDR3 DNA reads TGCGCCAGCAGCTTGGACAGGGAGCCCGGGCTATCTGGCTACACCTTC. J is TRBJ1-2 and V is TRBV5-1; D is possibly TRBD1 (6 bases). Germline-derived CDR1 and CDR2 are SGHRS and YFSETQ. The CDR3 length is 16 residues. The V end lost 0 bases, the J end lost 7 bases, and 19 bases lay between the germline ends.

CDR3 residues: CASSLRRGEKLFF. The CDR3 nucleotides read TGTGCCAGCAGCTTGCGCAGGGGTGAAAAACTGTTTTTT. The chain has TRBV5-6 and TRBJ1-4; possible D gene TRBD1, 6 bases. The CDR3 totals 13 residues. CDR1 and CDR2 (germline): SGHDT, YYEEEE. The ends were cut back, 1 base at V and 7 bases at J, with 8 bases in the middle.

The table lists this clonotype with a few counts. CDR3 region: CASSKEGVSSRETQYF. The CDR3 DNA sequence: TGTGCCAGTAGTAAGGAAGGGGTTTCCTCAAGAGAGACCCAGTACTTC. The rearrangement uses TRBV19 and TRBJ2-5, with D tentatively TRBD1 (5 bases). Trimming removed 4 bases at V and 4 bases at J, with 19 bases between. Germline CDR1 and CDR2: LNHDA and SQIVND (reference sequence). This CDR3 has 16 amino acids. Supplemented by reference TRBV19 and TRBJ2-5, the full variable domain reads DGGITQSPKYLFRKEGQNVTLSCEQNLNHDAMYWYRQDPGQGLRLIYYSQIVNDFQKGDIAEGYSVSREKKESFPLTVTSAQKNPTAFYLCASSKEGVSSRETQYFGPGTRLLVL.

This clonotype was counted at least ten times. The chain uses TRBV7-3 and TRBJ2-6; D gene unclear. The CDR3 spans 16 residues. Germline V gene lookup returns CDR1 SGHTA and CDR2 FQGTGA. Trimming stripped 7 bases from V and 10 bases from J, with 23 bases between. CDR3 nucleotide sequence: TGTGCCAGCACCACCCACTGGGCAGCGAGGTTTAACGTCCTGACTTTC. This translates into CASTTHWAARFNVLTF.

This clonotype was detected only a few times. This chain connects TRBV6-5 to TRBJ1-6, with 9 bases aligning to TRBD1. Trimming at V came to 6 bases and at J to 6 bases, leaving 6 bases not matched to a gene. Germline lookup yields CDR1 MNHEY and CDR2 SVGAGI. The CDR3 is 15 residues long. CDR3 in amino acids: CASRGTGGGNSPLHF. The DNA for the CDR3 is TGTGCCAGCAGGGGAACAGGGGGCGGTAATTCACCCCTCCACTTT.

The chain carries TRBV18 and TRBJ2-1; 7 nucleotides agree with TRBD1. Per the germline V gene, CDR1 is KGHSH and CDR2 is LQKENI. CDR3 length equals 14 residues. Trimming cost V 8 bases and J 8 bases; bases outside gene matches: 12. The CDR3 DNA reads TGTGCCAGCCCGGACAGGCTAGCCAGGGATGAGCAGTTCTTC. Its protein product is CASPDRLARDEQFF.

This clonotype was found a few times. This chain connects TRBV12-3 or TRBV12-4 to TRBJ2-3; 7 bases line up with TRBD1. The V gene end was trimmed by 5 bases and the J gene end by 2 bases; junction bases not matched to a gene: 10. This CDR3 is built from 16 residues. The CDR3 DNA reads as TGTGCCAGCAGTCCTCGGGACAGCACTTACACAGATACGCAGTATTTT. Translating gives CASSPRDSTYTDTQYF.

The chain carries TRBV4-3 and TRBJ1-1; a possible D gene is TRBD1 (6 bases). This CDR3 is built from 16 residues. V was cut by 4 bases and J by 0 bases, with 15 bases left in between. CDR1 and CDR2 (germline): LGHNA, YSLEER. The DNA for the CDR3 is TGCGCCAGCAGCCTCCTACCGACAGGTATGAACACTGAAGCTTTCTTT. Protein product: CASSLLPTGMNTEAFF.

This clonotype was detected many times. The chain recombines TRBV5-1 with TRBJ1-2; TRBD1 agrees at 7 bases. There are 15 residues in the CDR3. V shed 2 bases, J shed 3 bases, and the junction held 7 bases outside the gene matches. CDR1 is SGHRS and CDR2 is YFSETQ in the germline V gene. CDR3 loop: CASSLQGTLDYGYTF. The CDR3 bases are TGCGCCAGCAGCTTACAGGGGACCCTCGACTATGGCTACACCTTC.

About this clonotype itself: A junction end diverges from the germline sequence, so it may reflect a read error. The chain uses TRBV3-1 and TRBJ1-2; D remains ambiguous. The CDR3 covers 13 residues. Germline CDR1 reads LGHDT; CDR2 reads YNNKEL (reference sequence). The CDR3 sequence: CACSQDFWATYTF. The CDR3, as DNA: TGTGCCTGCAGCCAAGATTTTTGGGCAACCTACACCTTC.

This clonotype showed up just a few times. This sequence joins TRBV11-2 and TRBJ1-3; D not resolved. The V gene's germline CDR1 is SGHAT and CDR2 FQNNGV. V lost 5 bases, J lost 4 bases, and 15 bases lay in between. This CDR3 has 15 residues. CDR3 nucleotides: TGTGCCAGCAGCCCGATAGGGAACAGAGGAAACACCATATATTTT. Translating it yields CASSPIGNRGNTIYF.